The 20 T cell receptor beta chains in this list originate from one sample, sequenced in a study of blood T cell repertoires in COVID-19. Produced via immunoSEQ multiplex PCR; TCRdb's table is partial and in-frame only. The sample holds about 300,000 clones, about 85% seen once. Material: PBMCs or T cells enriched from blood (not recorded which). These TCRs come from a woman aged 30 to 39 who had recovered from COVID-19.

This clone was seen only once. CDR3 bases: TGTGCCACCAGTGATTCTCGGACAGCCAGCACAGATACGCAGTATTTT. Translated, it gives CATSDSRTASTDTQYF. The V call is TRBV24-1, the J call TRBJ2-3, with D perhaps matching TRBD1 (6 bases). Germline V lookup: CDR1 KGHDR, CDR2 SFDVKD. The CDR3 length is 16 residues. V lost 2 bases, J lost 0 bases, and 11 bases lay in between.

J is TRBJ1-2 and V is TRBV4-1; D is perhaps TRBD1 (5 bases). The germline V gene encodes CDR1 MGHRA and CDR2 YSYEKL. CDR3 length: 15 residues. V was shortened by 1 base and J by 4 bases, with 13 bases between the two germline ends. The CDR3 DNA sequence: TGCGCCAGCAGCCAAGCGCTTCCCGGGGGCTATGGCTACACCTTC. It codes for CASSQALPGGYGYTF.

The chain is built from TRBV6-5 and TRBJ2-7; D is undetermined. Germline loops: CDR1 MNHEY, CDR2 SVGAGI. This CDR3 is built from 15 residues. Deletions cut 6 bases from V and 2 bases from J, with 17 bases between. CDR3 sequence reads: CASSQTRGRPYEQYF. CDR3 bases: TGTGCCAGCAGCCAAACACGCGGAAGGCCCTACGAGCAGTACTTC.

This sequence joins TRBV3-1 (or the pseudogene TRBV3-2) and TRBJ1-6, with TRBD1 as a possible D gene (5 bases). CDR3 length: 16 amino acids. Per the germline V gene, CDR1 is LGHDT and CDR2 is YNNKEL (reference sequence). V was clipped by 1 base and J by 4 bases, with 11 bases between them. The chain's CDR3 is CASSQAQGSYNSPLHF. The CDR3 region has the DNA TGTGCCAGCAGCCAAGCCCAGGGATCATATAATTCACCCCTCCACTTT.

This CDR3 is CASSPTGGRNTEAFF. The CDR3 DNA sequence: TGTGCCAGCAGCCCCACGGGTGGCCGGAACACTGAAGCTTTCTTT. This chain joins TRBV7-9 and TRBJ1-1; no definite D call. This CDR3 has 15 amino acids. V was clipped by 5 bases and J by 1 base, with 14 bases between them. Germline V gene lookup returns CDR1 SEHNR and CDR2 FQNEAQ (reference sequence).

This chain links TRBV15 with TRBJ1-2; 9 nucleotides match TRBD1. J gave up 0 bases and V 7 bases, and 21 bases lay outside the gene matches. The CDR3 is made up of 20 amino acids. Germline values: CDR1 LNHNV, CDR2 YYDKDF (reference sequence). Written as DNA, the CDR3 is TGTGCCACCAACACAGGGGGCGGGGGTCGAGCCCGAAGAGCTAACTATGGCTACACCTTC. Its translation is CATNTGGGGRARRANYGYTF.

This clone was seen a single time. CDR3 residues: CAWSVRSGQPQHF. CDR3 DNA sequence: TGTGCCTGGAGTGTACGCAGCGGTCAGCCCCAGCATTTT. The J gene is TRBJ1-5, the V gene TRBV30, with D unresolved. The germline V gene encodes CDR1 GTSNPN and CDR2 SVGIG (reference sequence). Trimming shortened V by 0 bases and J by 6 bases, and 9 bases separated the two germline ends. This CDR3 region has 13 residues.

The rearrangement links TRBV6-1 to TRBJ2-1; TRBD1 matches at 9 bases. V was clipped by 3 bases and J by 3 bases; unmatched bases: 3. The CDR3 consists of 15 residues. CDR1 and CDR2 (germline): MNHNS, SASEGT. The DNA of the CDR3 is TGTGCCAGCAGTGACCGACAGGGGGGCTACAATGAGCAGTTCTTC. Protein product: CASSDRQGGYNEQFF.

The V gene is TRBV7-8, the J gene TRBJ1-4; 10 bases map to TRBD1. The J segment lost 10 bases and the V segment lost 0 bases, leaving 5 bases of the junction unmatched. The V gene's germline CDR1 is SGHVS and CDR2 FQNEAQ. This CDR3 contains 15 residues. The CDR3 coding sequence is TGTGCCAGCAGCTTAGCGCGACAGGGGGCGGGAAAACTGTTTTTT. This encodes CASSLARQGAGKLFF.

This chain links TRBV25-1 with TRBJ2-7; TRBD1 matches at 9 bases. The CDR3 runs 15 residues. After removal of 3 bases from V and 3 bases from J, the junction contained 6 bases not matched to a gene. Germline CDR1 is MGHDK and CDR2 is SYGVNS. The CDR3 DNA follows: TGTGCCAGCAGTGATACGGGGACAGGGTTCTACGAGCAGTACTTC. Amino acid sequence: CASSDTGTGFYEQYF.

This clone showed up just once. The V and J genes are TRBV7-2 and TRBJ1-1; tentatively, D is TRBD1 (5 bases). Per germline, CDR1 SGHTA and CDR2 FQGNSA. Trimming took 0 bases from V and 5 from J, leaving 10 bases between them. The CDR3 consists of 14 residues. The CDR3 region has the DNA TGTGCCAGCAGCTTAGCGCAGGGTTGGACTGAAGCTTTCTTT. Translated, it gives CASSLAQGWTEAFF.

This chain joins TRBV4-3 and TRBJ2-3, with D possibly TRBD2 on 7 matching bases. V lost 2 bases and J lost 6, with 24 bases in between. The germline CDR1 and CDR2 sequences are LGHNA and YSLEER. The CDR3 loop spans 18 amino acids. The CDR3 DNA reads TGCGCCAGCAGCCAAAGTCGATCCCGCGGGGGCGCCGAGGATACGCAGTATTTT. Translation gives CASSQSRSRGGAEDTQYF.

V gene TRBV12-3 or TRBV12-4 combines with J gene TRBJ1-2; possibly TRBD1 for D (5 bases). This CDR3 has 13 residues. The ends were cut back, 3 bases at V and 4 bases at J, with 9 bases in the middle. The CDR3 region has the DNA TGTGCCAGCAGTTTGACAGCGTCCTATGGCTACACCTTC. Translated: CASSLTASYGYTF.

J is TRBJ1-1 and V is TRBV7-9, with D perhaps TRBD1 (6 bases). Germline lookup yields CDR1 SEHNR and CDR2 FQNEAQ (reference sequence). This CDR3 has 14 amino acids. The germline V and J ends were trimmed by 5 bases and 4 bases, with 14 bases remaining between them. The chain's CDR3 is CASSNSRTATEAFF. The CDR3 bases are TGTGCCAGCAGCAATTCGAGGACAGCCACTGAAGCTTTCTTT.

The chain uses TRBV12-3 or TRBV12-4 and TRBJ1-2; D gene uncertain. Trimming pared 3 bases from V and 3 bases from J, leaving 8 bases between. The CDR3 extends over 13 amino acids. Here the CDR3 reads CASSLTSYYGYTF. DNA of the CDR3: TGTGCCAGCAGTTTGACTTCTTACTATGGCTACACCTTC.

V gene TRBV9 combines with J gene TRBJ1-4; possibly TRBD1 for D (5 bases). This CDR3 is 16 amino acids long. The germline CDR1 and CDR2 sequences are SGDLS and YYNGEE. Trimming cost V 4 bases and J 4 bases, with 17 bases left between them. The CDR3 loop is CASSPGLPGSNEKLFF. CDR3 nucleotide sequence: TGTGCCAGCAGCCCGGGACTGCCGGGGAGTAATGAAAAACTGTTTTTT. The entire variable domain, with the rest obtained from reference TRBV9 and TRBJ1-4, is as follows: DSGVTQTPKHLITATGQRVTLRCSPRSGDLSVYWYQQSLDQGLQFLIQYYNGEERAKGNILERFSAQQFPDLHSELNLSSLELGDSALYFCASSPGLPGSNEKLFFGSGTQLSVL.

The J gene is TRBJ1-1, the V gene TRBV27; the D is unclear. Between the trimmed V and J ends, which lost 7 bases and 3 bases, there was a span of 21 bases. Germline V gene sequence: CDR1 MNHEY, CDR2 SMNVEV (reference sequence). The CDR3 length is 16 residues. The CDR3 bases are TGTGCCAGCAAGCCACTCGGGGAGGGAGGAGACACTGAAGCTTTCTTT. It codes for CASKPLGEGGDTEAFF.

The CDR3, as DNA: TGTGCCAGCAGCCAGAGACCTGCGGGCGGCTACACCTTC. It yields the protein CASSQRPAGGYTF. J is TRBJ1-2 and V is TRBV9; D remains unclear. Trimming removed 4 bases at V and 8 bases at J, with 15 bases between. Germline assignment: CDR1 SGDLS and CDR2 YYNGEE. The length of the CDR3 is 13 residues.

The chain joins TRBV25-1 to TRBJ1-1, with TRBD1 as a possible D gene (5 bases). Germline assignment: CDR1 MGHDK and CDR2 SYGVNS. V was cut by 7 bases and J by 5 bases, with 17 bases left in between. The CDR3 spans 14 residues. The CDR3 coding sequence is TGTGCCAGCACCCGGGCAGGGATTTCGACTGAAGCTTTCTTT. This gives the protein CASTRAGISTEAFF.

The chain is built from TRBV6-5 and TRBJ2-3; D is possibly TRBD1 (5 bases). Trimming removed 5 bases from V and 6 bases from J, with 15 bases in between. Germline loops: CDR1 MNHEY, CDR2 SVGAGI. This CDR3 is 14 amino acids long. CDR3 in DNA: TGTGCCAGCAGTCTGGGGCATGGTGGGGATACGCAGTATTTT. Its translation: CASSLGHGGDTQYF.